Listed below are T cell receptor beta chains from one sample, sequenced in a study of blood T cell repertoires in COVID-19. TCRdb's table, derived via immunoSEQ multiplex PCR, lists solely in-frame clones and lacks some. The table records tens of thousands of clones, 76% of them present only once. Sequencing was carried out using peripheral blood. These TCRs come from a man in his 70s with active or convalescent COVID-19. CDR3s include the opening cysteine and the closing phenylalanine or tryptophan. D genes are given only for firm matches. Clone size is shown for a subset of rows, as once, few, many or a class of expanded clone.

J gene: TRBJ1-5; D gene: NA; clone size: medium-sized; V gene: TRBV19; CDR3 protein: CASSSDSPYQPQHF; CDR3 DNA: TGTGCCAGTAGTAGTGACAGCCCGTATCAGCCCCAGCATTTT
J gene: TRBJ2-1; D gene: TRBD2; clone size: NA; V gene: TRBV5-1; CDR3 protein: CASKTSGERKVYNEQFF; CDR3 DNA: TGCGCCAGCAAGACTAGCGGAGAACGCAAAGTGTACAATGAGCAGTTCTTC
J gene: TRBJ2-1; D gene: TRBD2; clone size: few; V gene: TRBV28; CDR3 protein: CASRRPSRGGSSYNEQFF; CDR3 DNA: TGTGCCAGCAGGAGACCGTCGCGGGGGGGGAGCTCCTACAATGAGCAGTTCTTC
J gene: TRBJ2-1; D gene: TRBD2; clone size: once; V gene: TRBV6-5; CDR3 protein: CASSYGAGGVYEQFF; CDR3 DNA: TGTGCCAGCAGTTACGGAGCGGGGGGTGTCTATGAGCAGTTCTTC
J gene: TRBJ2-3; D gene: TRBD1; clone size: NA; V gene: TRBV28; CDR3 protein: CASSSPSLGGQGVVNTQYF; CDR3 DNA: TGTGCCAGCAGCTCGCCTTCCCTGGGTGGACAGGGAGTAGTAAATACGCAGTATTTT
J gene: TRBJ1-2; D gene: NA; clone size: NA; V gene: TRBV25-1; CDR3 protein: CASSAQLVGYTF; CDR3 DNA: TGTGCCAGCAGTGCACAGTTAGTTGGCTACACCTTC
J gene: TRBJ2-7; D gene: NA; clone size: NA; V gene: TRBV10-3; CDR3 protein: CAISSQGYEQYF; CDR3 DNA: TGTGCCATCAGTTCACAGGGCTACGAGCAGTACTTC
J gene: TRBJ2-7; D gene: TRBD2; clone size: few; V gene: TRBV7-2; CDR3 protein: CASSPSGGRSYEQYF; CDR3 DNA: TGTGCCAGCAGCCCTAGCGGGGGACGTTCCTACGAGCAGTACTTC
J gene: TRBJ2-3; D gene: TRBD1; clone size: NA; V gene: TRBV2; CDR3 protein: CASSERYRGDFTDTQYF; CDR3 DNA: TGTGCCAGCAGTGAGCGGTACAGGGGCGATTTCACAGATACGCAGTATTTT
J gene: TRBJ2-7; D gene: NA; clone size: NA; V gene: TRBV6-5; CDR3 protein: CASSRQGGEQYF; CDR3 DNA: TGTGCCAGCAGTCGCCAGGGGGGCGAGCAGTACTTC
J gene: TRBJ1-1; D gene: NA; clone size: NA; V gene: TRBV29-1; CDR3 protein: CSVGRTVMNTEAFF; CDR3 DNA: TGCAGCGTTGGGAGGACAGTCATGAACACTGAAGCTTTCTTT
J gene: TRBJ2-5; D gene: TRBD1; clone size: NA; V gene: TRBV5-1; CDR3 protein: CASSLGTAQETQYF; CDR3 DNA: TGCGCCAGCAGCCTGGGGACAGCCCAAGAGACCCAGTACTTC
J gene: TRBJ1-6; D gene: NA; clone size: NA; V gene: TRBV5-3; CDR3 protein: CARSTPYQSTGPPHANSPLHF; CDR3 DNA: TGTGCCAGAAGCACACCCTATCAATCGACAGGTCCGCCCCACGCAAATTCACCCCTCCACTTT
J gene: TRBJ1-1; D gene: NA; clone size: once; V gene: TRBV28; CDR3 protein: CASSLIGGSGAFF; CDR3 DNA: TGTGCCAGCAGTTTAATCGGGGGGAGTGGAGCTTTCTTT
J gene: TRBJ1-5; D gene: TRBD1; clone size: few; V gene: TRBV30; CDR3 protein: CAWSPSGGYQPQHF; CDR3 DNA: TGTGCCTGGAGTCCCTCAGGGGGCTATCAGCCCCAGCATTTT
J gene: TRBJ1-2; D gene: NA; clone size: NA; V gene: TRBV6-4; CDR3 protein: CASSDPIPKQVDYGYTF; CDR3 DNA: TGTGCCAGCAGTGACCCCATCCCCAAACAAGTCGACTATGGCTACACCTTC
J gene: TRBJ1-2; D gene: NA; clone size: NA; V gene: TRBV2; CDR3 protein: CATERDPVVGYTF; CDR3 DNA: TGTGCCACCGAGCGGGACCCCGTTGTGGGCTACACCTTC
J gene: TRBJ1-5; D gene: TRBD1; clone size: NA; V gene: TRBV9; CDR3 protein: CASSVGNRGGKNSNQPQHF; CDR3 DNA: TGTGCCAGCAGCGTAGGAAACAGGGGGGGAAAAAATAGCAATCAGCCCCAGCATTTT
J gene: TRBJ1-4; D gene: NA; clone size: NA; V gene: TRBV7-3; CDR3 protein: CASSLRPGEKLFF; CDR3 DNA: TGTGCCAGCAGCTTAAGGCCTGGTGAAAAACTGTTTTTT
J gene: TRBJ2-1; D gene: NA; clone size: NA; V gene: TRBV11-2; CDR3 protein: CASEFQAREQFF; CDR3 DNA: TGTGCCAGCGAATTCCAGGCACGGGAGCAGTTCTTC
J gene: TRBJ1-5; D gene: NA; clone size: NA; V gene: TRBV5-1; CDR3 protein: CASSLTPREPQHF; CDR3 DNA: TGCGCCAGCAGCTTGACGCCGAGGGAGCCCCAGCATTTT
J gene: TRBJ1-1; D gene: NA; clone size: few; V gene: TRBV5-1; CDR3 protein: CASSFSENTEAFF; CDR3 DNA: TGCGCCAGCAGCTTTAGTGAGAACACTGAAGCTTTCTTT
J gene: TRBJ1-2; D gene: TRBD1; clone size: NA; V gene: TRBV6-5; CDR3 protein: CASMDRGNYGYTF; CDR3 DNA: TGTGCCAGCATGGACAGGGGAAACTATGGCTACACCTTC
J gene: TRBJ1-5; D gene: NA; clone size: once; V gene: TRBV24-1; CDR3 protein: CATSGSRDSNQPQHF; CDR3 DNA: TGTGCCACCAGTGGTTCCCGAGATAGCAATCAGCCCCAGCATTTT
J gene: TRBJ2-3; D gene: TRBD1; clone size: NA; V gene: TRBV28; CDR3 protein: CACREGATDTQYF; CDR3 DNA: TGTGCCTGCCGTGAGGGGGCTACAGATACGCAGTATTTT
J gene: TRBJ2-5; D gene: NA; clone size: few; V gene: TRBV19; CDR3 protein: CASNMGAIQETQYF; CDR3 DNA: TGTGCCAGTAACATGGGAGCTATCCAAGAGACCCAGTACTTC
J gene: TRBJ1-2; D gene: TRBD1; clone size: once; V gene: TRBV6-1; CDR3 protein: CASSEGTGVDGYTF; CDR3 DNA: TGTGCCAGCAGTGAGGGGACAGGGGTGGATGGCTACACCTTC
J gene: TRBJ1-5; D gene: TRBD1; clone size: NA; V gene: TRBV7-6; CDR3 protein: CASSSGTGAGQPQHF; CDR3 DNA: TGTGCCAGCAGCTCCGGGACAGGCGCTGGTCAGCCCCAGCATTTT
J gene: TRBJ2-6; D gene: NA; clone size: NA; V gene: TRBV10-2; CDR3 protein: CASKQASGANVLTF; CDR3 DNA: TGCGCCAGCAAGCAGGCTTCTGGGGCCAACGTCCTGACTTTC
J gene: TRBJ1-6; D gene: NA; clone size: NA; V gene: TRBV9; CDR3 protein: CASSVEAGAYNSPLHF; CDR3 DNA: TGTGCCAGCAGCGTAGAGGCAGGGGCCTATAATTCACCCCTCCACTTT
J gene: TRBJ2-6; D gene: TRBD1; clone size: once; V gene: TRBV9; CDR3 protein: CASSIGTGKFFSGANVLTF; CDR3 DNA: TGTGCCAGCAGCATCGGGACAGGAAAATTCTTCTCTGGGGCCAACGTCCTGACTTTC
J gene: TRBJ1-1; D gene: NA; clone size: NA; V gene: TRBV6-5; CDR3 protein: CASSKQGNWNTEAFF; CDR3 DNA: TGTGCCAGCAGTAAACAGGGAAATTGGAACACTGAAGCTTTCTTT
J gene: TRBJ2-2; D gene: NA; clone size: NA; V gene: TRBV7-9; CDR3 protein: CASSLEGGNTGELFF; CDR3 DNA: TGTGCCAGCAGCTTAGAAGGAGGAAACACCGGGGAGCTGTTTTTT
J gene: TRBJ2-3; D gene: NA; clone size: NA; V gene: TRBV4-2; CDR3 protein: CASSQDFTIQQDTQYF; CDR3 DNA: TGTGCCAGCAGCCAAGATTTCACTATTCAACAAGATACGCAGTATTTT
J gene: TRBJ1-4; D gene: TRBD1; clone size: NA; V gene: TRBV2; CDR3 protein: CASSRTGWNEKLFF; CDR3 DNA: TGTGCCAGCAGCCGGACAGGGTGGAATGAAAAACTGTTTTTT
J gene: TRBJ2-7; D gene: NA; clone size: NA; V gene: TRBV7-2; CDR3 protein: CASSFRSEQYF; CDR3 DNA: TGTGCCAGCAGCTTTAGGAGCGAGCAGTACTTC
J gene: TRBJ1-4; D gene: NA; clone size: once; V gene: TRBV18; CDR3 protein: CASSRMGGRNEKLFF; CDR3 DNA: TGTGCCAGCTCTCGCATGGGGGGTCGTAATGAAAAACTGTTTTTT
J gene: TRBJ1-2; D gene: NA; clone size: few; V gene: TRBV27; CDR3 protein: CASSQTGYYGYTF; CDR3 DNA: TGTGCCAGCAGCCAAACGGGGTACTATGGCTACACCTTC
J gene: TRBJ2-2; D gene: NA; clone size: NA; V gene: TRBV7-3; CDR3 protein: CASSLSGAGLNTGELFF; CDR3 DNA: TGTGCCAGCAGCTTAAGTGGGGCGGGACTTAACACCGGGGAGCTGTTTTTT
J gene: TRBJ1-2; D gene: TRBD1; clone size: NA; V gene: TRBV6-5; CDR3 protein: CASSDRELYGYTF; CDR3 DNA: TGTGCCAGCAGCGACAGGGAGCTCTATGGCTACACCTTC
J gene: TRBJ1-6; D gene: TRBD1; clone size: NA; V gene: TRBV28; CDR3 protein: CANSPGQGMSPLHF; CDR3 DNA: TGTGCCAACAGTCCGGGACAGGGTATGTCACCCCTCCACTTT
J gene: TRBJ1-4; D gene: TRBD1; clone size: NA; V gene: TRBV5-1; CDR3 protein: CASSMDRGTTSEKLFF; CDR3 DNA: TGCGCCAGCAGCATGGACAGGGGGACAACTAGTGAAAAACTGTTTTTT
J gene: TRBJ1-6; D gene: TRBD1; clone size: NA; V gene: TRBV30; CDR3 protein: CAWNRQGGSPLHF; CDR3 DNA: TGTGCCTGGAATAGACAGGGCGGATCACCCCTCCACTTT
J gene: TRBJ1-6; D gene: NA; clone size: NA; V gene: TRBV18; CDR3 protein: CASSPSTGNNSPLHF; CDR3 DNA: TGTGCCAGCTCACCCTCAACAGGAAATAATTCACCCCTCCACTTT
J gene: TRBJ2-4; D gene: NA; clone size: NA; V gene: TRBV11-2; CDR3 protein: CASSAGGSQYF; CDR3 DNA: TGTGCCAGCAGCGCCGGAGGGTCCCAGTACTTC
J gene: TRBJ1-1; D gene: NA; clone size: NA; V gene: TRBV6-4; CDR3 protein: CASSEDSMNTEAFF; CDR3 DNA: TGTGCCAGCAGTGAGGACAGCATGAACACTGAAGCTTTCTTT
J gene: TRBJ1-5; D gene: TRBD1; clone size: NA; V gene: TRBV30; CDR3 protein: CAWGGQANQPQHF; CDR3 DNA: TGTGCCTGGGGGGGACAGGCCAATCAGCCCCAGCATTTT
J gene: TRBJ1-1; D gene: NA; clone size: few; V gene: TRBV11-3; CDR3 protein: CASSAGGNTEAFF; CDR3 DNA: TGTGCCAGCAGCGCGGGGGGCAACACTGAAGCTTTCTTT
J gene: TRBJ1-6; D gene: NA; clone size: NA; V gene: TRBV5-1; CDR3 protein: CASAGHENSPLHF; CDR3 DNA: TGCGCCAGCGCTGGTCACGAGAATTCACCCCTCCACTTT
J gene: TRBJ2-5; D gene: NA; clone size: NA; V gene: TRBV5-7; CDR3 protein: CASSPTERSQETQYF; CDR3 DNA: TGTGCCAGCAGCCCCACCGAACGGAGCCAAGAGACCCAGTACTTC
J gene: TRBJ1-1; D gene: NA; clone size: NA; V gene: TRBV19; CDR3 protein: CASGLEAGNTEAFF; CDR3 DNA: TGTGCCAGCGGACTCGAAGCGGGTAACACTGAAGCTTTCTTT
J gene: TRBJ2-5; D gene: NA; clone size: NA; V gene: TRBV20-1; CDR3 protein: CSATFGETQYF; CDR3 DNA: TGCAGTGCCACCTTCGGGGAGACCCAGTACTTC
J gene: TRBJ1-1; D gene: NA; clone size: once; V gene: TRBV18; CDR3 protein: CASSPRRSRNRLDTEAFF; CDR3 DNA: TGTGCCAGCTCACCCCGACGGTCTCGAAACAGGCTGGACACTGAAGCTTTCTTT
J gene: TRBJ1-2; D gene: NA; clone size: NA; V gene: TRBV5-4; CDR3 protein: CASSFRDYGYTF; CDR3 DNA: TGTGCCAGCAGCTTCAGGGACTATGGCTACACCTTC
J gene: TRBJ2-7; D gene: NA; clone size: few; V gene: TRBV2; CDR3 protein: CASTDTGEQYF; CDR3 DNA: TGTGCCAGCACCGACACGGGGGAGCAGTACTTC
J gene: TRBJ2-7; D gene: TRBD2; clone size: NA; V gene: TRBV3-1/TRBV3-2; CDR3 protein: CASSPYPAGGLPGERYF; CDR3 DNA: TGTGCCAGCAGCCCCTACCCAGCGGGGGGCCTCCCGGGGGAGCGGTACTTC
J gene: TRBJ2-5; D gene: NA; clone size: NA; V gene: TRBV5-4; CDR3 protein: CASSLVGVPREAQETQYF; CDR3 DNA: TGTGCCAGCAGCTTGGTAGGCGTTCCTCGGGAAGCACAAGAGACCCAGTACTTC
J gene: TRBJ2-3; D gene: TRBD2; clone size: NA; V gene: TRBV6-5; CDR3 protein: CASGLAGHTQYF; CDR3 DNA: TGTGCCAGTGGACTAGCGGGCCATACGCAGTATTTT